The TCR beta chain described here comes from a study of blood T cell repertoires in COVID-19. The data were produced by immunoSEQ multiplex PCR, yet TCRdb's version contains in-frame clones alone and is incomplete. Among about 270,000 clones listed, about nine tenths were seen once. This CDR3 is 12 amino acids long. CDR1 and CDR2 from the germline V gene are MNHEY and SVGAGI. The V end was cut by 8 bases, the J end by 1 base, with 8 bases between. The chain has TRBV6-5 and TRBJ1-1, with D hard to call. The origin of this receptor is a man aged 40-50 years with active or convalescent COVID-19. What was sequenced was peripheral blood. The CDR3 region is CASVAWNTEAFF. CDR3 DNA sequence: TGTGCCAGCGTGGCCTGGAACACTGAAGCTTTCTTT.